This T cell receptor beta chain was profiled in a study of blood T cell repertoires in COVID-19. Study-wide context: Sample material is recorded as cDNA or gDNA derived from T cells, B-cell-depleted T cells, or PBMCs.

In the original analysis: The assay estimated nucleated cells by amplifying reference gene primers. Using immunoSEQ multiplex PCR, the repertoire was profiled, and TCRdb retains in-frame clones only, with some absent. Clone size and V and J calls were adopted from that table, with D and trimming inferred from the DNA. Found here are fewer than 50,000 clones, around 83% of them singletons; the top ten hold 44%. The trim removed 7 bases at V and 1 base at J, leaving 7 bases unmatched. The germline V gene encodes CDR1 LNHDA and CDR2 SQIVND (reference sequence). The CDR3 is made up of 15 amino acids. Sample: peripheral blood. The sequence was obtained from a woman over 75 with active or convalescent COVID-19. The chain links TRBV19 to TRBJ2-1, with 7 positions matching TRBD2. Here the CDR3 reads CASKVGGSSYNEQFF. DNA for the CDR3: TGTGCCAGTAAGGTCGGCGGGAGTTCCTACAATGAGCAGTTCTTC.